What follows are 10 T cell receptor beta chains derived from one specimen sequenced in a study of blood T cell repertoires in COVID-19. The assay was immunoSEQ multiplex PCR, and TCRdb's table has in-frame clones only and misses some. The repertoire includes some 330,000 clones, roughly 86% of them detected once, and approximately 1.9% sits in the top ten. The sample comprised PBMCs or T cells enriched from blood (not recorded which). All receptors derive from a man aged 35 to 55 in a cohort exposed to, infected with or recovered from COVID-19 (not recorded which).

This rearrangement joins TRBV7-8 to TRBJ1-3, with D possibly TRBD1 on 6 matching bases. Germline CDR1 reads SGHVS; CDR2 reads FQNEAQ. This CDR3 has 16 amino acids. V shed 1 base and J shed 0 bases, with 10 bases lying between them. The CDR3 loop reads CASSLGGQFSGNTIYF. CDR3 nucleotide sequence: TGTGCCAGCAGCTTAGGCGGACAGTTCTCTGGAAACACCATATATTTT.

The chain has TRBV5-1 and TRBJ1-1; TRBD1 aligns across 7 bases. CDR3 length: 13 residues. Germline V gene data show CDR1 as SGHRS and CDR2 as YFSETQ. After removal of 3 bases from V and 4 bases from J, the junction contained 3 bases not matched to a gene. CDR3 amino acids: CASSSRTGTEAFF. The CDR3 DNA sequence: TGCGCCAGCAGCTCGCGGACAGGCACTGAAGCTTTCTTT.

This chain links TRBV11-2 with TRBJ2-1, with 7 nucleotides matching TRBD1. From germline, CDR1 is SGHAT and CDR2 FQNNGV. V shed 3 bases and J 4 bases; nucleotides not matched to a gene: 3. CDR3 length: 14 residues. This CDR3 reads CASSFPGQYNEQFF. DNA for the CDR3: TGTGCCAGCAGCTTCCCGGGACAGTACAATGAGCAGTTCTTC.

The chain employs TRBV28 and TRBJ1-1; possible D gene TRBD1, 5 bases. CDR1 is MDHEN and CDR2 is SYDVKM in the germline V gene. The CDR3 is 14 amino acids. With 1 base removed from V and 5 bases from J, the gap between germline ends came to 11 bases. CDR3: CASSLSTAGTEAFF. The CDR3 DNA is TGTGCCAGCAGTTTATCGACAGCGGGTACTGAAGCTTTCTTT.

The V and J genes are TRBV5-1 and TRBJ1-1; 7 bases agree with TRBD1. Germline CDR1 is SGHRS and CDR2 is YFSETQ. Trimming at V came to 0 bases and at J to 4 bases, leaving 3 bases not matched to a gene. The CDR3 loop spans 14 amino acids. The CDR3 DNA sequence: TGCGCCAGCAGCTTGGGCGACAGGGTCACTGAAGCTTTCTTT. Its protein is CASSLGDRVTEAFF.

The chain joins TRBV19 to TRBJ1-5; weak D call: TRBD1 (5 bases). The CDR3 is 16 amino acids. V gave up 2 bases and J gave up 1 base, with 12 bases separating them. The V gene's germline CDR1 is LNHDA and CDR2 SQIVND (reference sequence). CDR3 sequence reads: CASSIRTPASNQPQHF. The CDR3 DNA is TGTGCCAGTAGTATACGGACACCCGCGAGCAATCAGCCCCAGCATTTT.

Turning to this clone: The identical CDR3 is also encoded by other nucleotide sequences in the sample. This chain joins TRBV11-3 and TRBJ2-3; 14 bases map to TRBD2. The CDR3 contains 15 residues. V lost 4 bases, J lost 4 bases, and 1 base stayed unmatched. From germline, CDR1 is SGHNT and CDR2 YENEEA. The CDR3 is CASSSGLAGADTQYF. The CDR3 DNA follows: TGTGCCAGCAGCTCGGGACTAGCGGGAGCAGATACGCAGTATTTT.

The chain combines TRBV6-1 with TRBJ2-7, with TRBD1 identical over 9 bases. The J segment lost 3 bases and the V segment lost 0 bases, leaving 3 bases of the junction unmatched. Germline lookup yields CDR1 MNHNS and CDR2 SASEGT. This CDR3 has 15 residues. The CDR3 region is CASSEAGTGYYEQYF. The CDR3 region has the DNA TGTGCCAGCAGTGAAGCCGGGACAGGGTACTACGAGCAGTACTTC.

The CDR3 nucleotides read TGTGCCAGTAACTCCGGGACTAGCGGATCCGGGGAGCTGTTTTTT. It yields the protein CASNSGTSGSGELFF. This rearrangement joins TRBV9 to TRBJ2-2; 11 bases agree with TRBD2. The V gene's germline CDR1 is SGDLS and CDR2 YYNGEE. The V gene end was trimmed by 8 bases and the J gene end by 6 bases; junction bases not matched to a gene: 9. This CDR3 is built from 15 residues.

V and J are TRBV4-1 and TRBJ2-2; the match to TRBD2 covers 10 bases. The CDR3 totals 20 residues. CDR1 MGHRA and CDR2 YSYEKL come from the germline V gene. V lost 4 bases and J lost 5; bases outside the gene matches: 19. CDR3 sequence (DNA): TGCGCCAGCAGCCCACCTGGGCGGCTAGCGGGAGATTGGGGAACCGGGGAGCTGTTTTTT. Its translation is CASSPPGRLAGDWGTGELFF.